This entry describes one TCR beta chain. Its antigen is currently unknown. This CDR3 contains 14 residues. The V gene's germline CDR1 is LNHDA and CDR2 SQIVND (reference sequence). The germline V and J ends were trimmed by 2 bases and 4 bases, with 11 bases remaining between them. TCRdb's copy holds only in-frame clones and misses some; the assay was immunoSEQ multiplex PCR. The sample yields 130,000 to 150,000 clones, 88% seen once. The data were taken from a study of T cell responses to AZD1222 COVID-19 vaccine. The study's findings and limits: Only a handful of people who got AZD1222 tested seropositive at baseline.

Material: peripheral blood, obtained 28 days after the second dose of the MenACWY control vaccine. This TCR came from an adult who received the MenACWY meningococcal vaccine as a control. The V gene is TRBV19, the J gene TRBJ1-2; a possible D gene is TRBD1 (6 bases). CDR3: CASSITGGSYGYTF. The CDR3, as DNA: TGTGCCAGTAGTATAACTGGGGGCAGCTATGGCTACACCTTC.